These T cell receptor beta chains were read from a single sample in a study of blood T cell repertoires in COVID-19. Clones were sequenced by immunoSEQ multiplex PCR, and TCRdb holds only the in-frame ones, with some missing. The sample includes fewer than 45,000 clones, 65% to 75% of them seen just once. Sequenced: peripheral blood. The receptors were sampled from a man between 65 and 85 years old with COVID-19, enrolled during active disease. CDR3s include the opening cysteine and the closing phenylalanine or tryptophan. The D gene is left open where the match is weak. Clone sizes are given selectively: once, few, many, or a class where the clone is expanded.

>TRBJ2-3|TRBV3-1/TRBV3-2|-|-
CASSPGGRYTDTQYF
TGTGCCAGCAGCCCCGGCGGGCGCTACACAGATACGCAGTATTTT
>TRBJ2-2|TRBV5-5|-|TRBD2
CASSSWTSGVTGELFF
TGTGCCAGCAGCTCCTGGACTAGCGGAGTCACCGGGGAGCTGTTTTTT
>TRBJ2-1|TRBV28|-|TRBD2
CASTSGGAYNEQFF
TGTGCCAGTACTAGCGGGGGGGCCTACAATGAGCAGTTCTTC
>TRBJ2-7|TRBV6-6|few|-
CASRRQREQYF
TGTGCCAGCAGAAGACAGAGAGAGCAGTACTTC
>TRBJ1-1|TRBV3-1/TRBV3-2|-|-
CASSQGSGRTEAFF
TGTGCCAGCAGCCAAGGGTCAGGGCGGACTGAAGCTTTCTTT
>TRBJ1-5|TRBV10-2|-|TRBD1
CASRPGGNQPQHF
TGCGCCAGCAGGCCAGGGGGGAATCAGCCCCAGCATTTT
>TRBJ2-7|TRBV27|-|TRBD2
CASSFVWLAGGEQYF
TGTGCCAGCAGTTTTGTGTGGCTAGCGGGGGGAGAGCAGTACTTC
>TRBJ1-1|TRBV4-1|once|-
CASSLVGKAFF
TGCGCCAGCAGCCTGGTCGGGAAAGCTTTCTTT
>TRBJ2-2|TRBV5-1|few|-
CASSLTSSRNTGELFF
TGCGCCAGCAGCTTAACTAGCTCTAGGAACACCGGGGAGCTGTTTTTT
>TRBJ2-3|TRBV10-3|-|-
CAISESETARTDTQYF
TGTGCCATCAGTGAGTCGGAGACGGCCCGCACAGATACGCAGTATTTT
>TRBJ2-4|TRBV7-9|-|TRBD1
CASSPGQGLAKNIQYF
TGTGCCAGCAGCCCCGGACAGGGTCTAGCCAAAAACATTCAGTACTTC